This T cell receptor (beta chain) was captured in a study of blood T cell repertoires in COVID-19. This CDR3 has 12 residues. Germline CDR1 MDHEN, CDR2 SYDVKM. V dropped 10 bases and J dropped 7 bases, with 16 bases sitting between them. The method was immunoSEQ multiplex PCR; TCRdb's version includes in-frame clones alone and lacks a portion of them. Of approximately 250,000 clones in the sample, around four fifths were seen once. The TCR was taken from a woman between 55 and 75 years old with active or convalescent COVID-19. Sequenced material: peripheral blood. This chain connects TRBV28 to TRBJ1-1, with a weak D call TRBD1 (5 bases). In DNA form, the CDR3 reads TGTGCCACCTGGGAGGGGTGGGATGAAGCTTTCTTT. Its translation: CATWEGWDEAFF. The full variable domain, rest sourced from reference TRBV28 and TRBJ1-1, is DVKVTQSSRYLVKRTGEKVFLECVQDMDHENMFWYRQDPGLGLRLIYFSYDVKMKEKGDIPEGYSVSREKKERFSLILESASTNQTSMYLCATWEGWDEAFFGQGTRLTVV.